This T cell receptor (beta chain) comes out of a study of T-cell reconstitution after alpha-beta-depleted transplantation in children (dated by TCRdb to 2016 to 2018). Some background on the complete study: Using TCR repertoire profiling, the study followed T-cell immune reconstitution in a quantitative way in children after TCRalphabeta/CD19-depleted allogeneic hematopoietic cell transplantation. Here is what the overall study found, with its caveats: In some patients, high TCRbeta diversity at day 60 was attributed to recipient T cells and intrathymic progenitors that had survived conditioning. The apparently early alphabetaT-cell count recovery about two months after transplant was reportedly dependent on only several hundred rapidly expanded clones derived from non-depleted graft cells. Over the following months the frequencies of hyperexpanded clones went down, and after one year T-cell counts and TCRbeta diversity were mostly credited to newly produced T cells.

The germline V gene sets CDR1 to MNHEY and CDR2 to SVGAGI. The junction carries 11 bases between V and J, which are trimmed by 0 bases and 4 bases respectively. Inclusive of the bounding cysteine and phenylalanine, the CDR3 is 15 residues long. Solely the CDR3 DNA is kept, with 45 bases framed from the first base. Libraries were constructed by PCR. Sequenced on an Illumina HiSeq 2500. TCR libraries were prepared with molecular barcoding, using unique molecular identifiers to normalize TCRbeta repertoire quantification. Starting from the raw public reads, TCRdb applied fastp trimming at Q25, assembled clones with MiXCR and retained in-frame beta chains. Each entry merges the rows of one CDR3 protein and shows their most common DNA and genes. For this sample there are roughly 400,000 distinct CDR3 sequences; over 40% appear just once. Under 30% of the sample comes from the top ten. This clonotype has ten or more counts. Its antigen has not been determined. No quality values exist for individual bases; no much larger clone is one base distant.

The treatment or condition label on this specimen signifies: allogeneic hematopoietic cell transplantation with graft depleted of TCRalphabeta T cells and CD19 B cells. TCRalphabeta/CD19-depleted allogeneic hematopoietic cell grafts were given to the transplant recipients, all of whom were children. The clonotype was recovered from a girl aged 2-10 years with aplastic anemia, due to receive a stem cell transplant. The sequence is built from TRBV6-5 and TRBJ2-3; the D region possibly corresponds to TRBD1 (6 bases align). This specimen was PBMCs, taken before TCRalphabeta/CD19-depleted stem cell transplant. The CDR3 reads CASSYSVTGPDTQYF. The DNA sequence reads TGTGCCAGCAGTTACTCCGTTACAGGGCCAGATACGCAGTATTTT.